These T cell receptor beta chains were read from a single sample in a study of OX40 agonist ivuxolimab in advanced cancers. TCRdb's copy holds only in-frame clones and misses some; the assay was immunoSEQ multiplex PCR. The sample holds tens of thousands of clones, over 75% seen once. Sequencing was performed on CD4+ or CD8+ T cells sorted from blood, taken in a trial of the OX40 agonist ivuxolimab. The receptors here all came from an adult with an advanced solid tumor such as melanoma, head and neck, liver or kidney cancer. Both conserved end residues are part of each CDR3. D genes are given only for firm matches. Size tells how often a clone was seen (once, few, many) or the class of an expanded clone, and some rows leave it out.

V gene: TRBV5-4; clone size: NA; J gene: TRBJ2-2; D gene: NA; CDR3 DNA: TGTGCCAGCAGTGAATTTGGAGGGACCGGGGAGCTGTTTTTT; CDR3 protein: CASSEFGGTGELFF
V gene: TRBV11-2; clone size: NA; J gene: TRBJ2-7; D gene: TRBD1; CDR3 DNA: TGTGCCAGCGTGGCCGGGACAGGGGGCCTCGACGAGCAGTACTTC; CDR3 protein: CASVAGTGGLDEQYF
V gene: TRBV6-5; clone size: NA; J gene: TRBJ2-2; D gene: NA; CDR3 DNA: TGTGCCAGCAGCCGAGCCCCCACGAACACCGGGGAGCTGTTTTTT; CDR3 protein: CASSRAPTNTGELFF
V gene: TRBV7-2; clone size: NA; J gene: TRBJ2-7; D gene: TRBD1; CDR3 DNA: TGTGCCAGCAGCGTGACAGGGGGCGGCTACGAGCAGTACTTC; CDR3 protein: CASSVTGGGYEQYF
V gene: TRBV13; clone size: NA; J gene: TRBJ1-4; D gene: TRBD1; CDR3 DNA: TGTGCCAGCAGACGACAGGGTAATGAAAAACTGTTTTTT; CDR3 protein: CASRRQGNEKLFF
V gene: TRBV7-3; clone size: once; J gene: TRBJ2-1; D gene: TRBD2; CDR3 DNA: TGTGCCAGCAGCATTAGCGGGTCTTCCTACAATGAGCAGTTCTTC; CDR3 protein: CASSISGSSYNEQFF
V gene: TRBV30; clone size: NA; J gene: TRBJ2-1; D gene: NA; CDR3 DNA: TGTGCCTGGACCGGGCAGTTCAATGAGCAGTTCTTC; CDR3 protein: CAWTGQFNEQFF
V gene: TRBV27; clone size: NA; J gene: TRBJ2-6; D gene: NA; CDR3 DNA: TGTGCCAGCAGTTCATACGCAGGGGTCGTCACTTCAACTGGGGCCAACGTCCTGACTTTC; CDR3 protein: CASSSYAGVVTSTGANVLTF
V gene: TRBV7-9; clone size: NA; J gene: TRBJ2-5; D gene: NA; CDR3 DNA: TGTGCCAGCGAAGAGGGGGGCAGAAAGACCCAGTACTTC; CDR3 protein: CASEEGGRKTQYF
V gene: TRBV14; clone size: NA; J gene: TRBJ2-5; D gene: TRBD2; CDR3 DNA: TGTGCCAGCAGCCAAGAGGGGCCACTAGCGGGGACGGAGACCCAGTACTTC; CDR3 protein: CASSQEGPLAGTETQYF
V gene: TRBV2; clone size: NA; J gene: TRBJ1-1; D gene: NA; CDR3 DNA: TGTGCCAGCGAGGGTTTCAGCACTGAAGCTTTCTTT; CDR3 protein: CASEGFSTEAFF
V gene: TRBV5-4; clone size: once; J gene: TRBJ2-7; D gene: TRBD2; CDR3 DNA: TGTGCCAGCAGCTTTGGACTAGCGGGAGTGATCTACGAGCAGTACTTC; CDR3 protein: CASSFGLAGVIYEQYF
V gene: TRBV7-9; clone size: NA; J gene: TRBJ2-5; D gene: NA; CDR3 DNA: TGTGCCAGCAGCGGCAGGGACAACCCGGGGGAGACCCAGTACTTC; CDR3 protein: CASSGRDNPGETQYF
V gene: TRBV5-4; clone size: NA; J gene: TRBJ2-3; D gene: NA; CDR3 DNA: TGTGCCAGCAGCTCCACAGATACGCAGTATTTT; CDR3 protein: CASSSTDTQYF
V gene: TRBV28; clone size: once; J gene: TRBJ2-7; D gene: NA; CDR3 DNA: TGTGCCAGCAGTTTAGGTACGGCAAGCTACTACGAGCAGTACTTC; CDR3 protein: CASSLGTASYYEQYF
V gene: TRBV29-1; clone size: NA; J gene: TRBJ2-3; D gene: NA; CDR3 DNA: TGCAGCGTTGAAGGGTCAGGCGCCACAGATACGCAGTATTTT; CDR3 protein: CSVEGSGATDTQYF
V gene: TRBV7-9; clone size: NA; J gene: TRBJ2-4; D gene: NA; CDR3 DNA: TGTGCCAGCAGCCCCGGACAGAGACTAGCCAAAAACATTCAGTACTTC; CDR3 protein: CASSPGQRLAKNIQYF
V gene: TRBV7-9; clone size: NA; J gene: TRBJ1-1; D gene: TRBD1; CDR3 DNA: TGTGCCAGCAGCAAAGGACAGGGAATATTGAACACTGAAGCTTTCTTT; CDR3 protein: CASSKGQGILNTEAFF
V gene: TRBV4-1; clone size: once; J gene: TRBJ2-7; D gene: NA; CDR3 DNA: TGCGCCAGCAGCCAAAAGGACTCCCGGACCTACGAGCAGTACTTC; CDR3 protein: CASSQKDSRTYEQYF
V gene: TRBV7-3; clone size: once; J gene: TRBJ1-4; D gene: NA; CDR3 DNA: TGTGCCAGCAGCTTAAGGCTCCCCGTTCCTAATGAAAAACTGTTTTTT; CDR3 protein: CASSLRLPVPNEKLFF
V gene: TRBV13; clone size: NA; J gene: TRBJ2-7; D gene: NA; CDR3 DNA: TGTGCCAGCAGCTTGGAGAAAACGGGACCCCTCTCCTACGAGCAGTACTTC; CDR3 protein: CASSLEKTGPLSYEQYF
V gene: TRBV2; clone size: few; J gene: TRBJ2-1; D gene: TRBD1; CDR3 DNA: TGTGCCAGCTTACAGGGACAGGGCTACAATGAGCAGTTCTTC; CDR3 protein: CASLQGQGYNEQFF
V gene: TRBV27; clone size: NA; J gene: TRBJ2-7; D gene: NA; CDR3 DNA: TGTGCCAGCAGTCCAACGGCTTCCTACGAGCAGTACTTC; CDR3 protein: CASSPTASYEQYF
V gene: TRBV5-4; clone size: NA; J gene: TRBJ2-7; D gene: NA; CDR3 DNA: TGTGCCAGCAGGGTTAGCGGAGGGGGTTACGAGCAGTACTTC; CDR3 protein: CASRVSGGGYEQYF
V gene: TRBV5-1; clone size: NA; J gene: TRBJ1-1; D gene: NA; CDR3 DNA: TGCGCCAGCAGCTCCAGCGGACGGGTCACGACGACTGAAGCTTTCTTT; CDR3 protein: CASSSSGRVTTTEAFF
V gene: TRBV28; clone size: NA; J gene: TRBJ1-5; D gene: NA; CDR3 DNA: TGTGCCAGCAGCCCGGTAGGGTTCAATCAGCCCCAGCATTTT; CDR3 protein: CASSPVGFNQPQHF
V gene: TRBV15; clone size: once; J gene: TRBJ2-5; D gene: NA; CDR3 DNA: TGTGCCACCAGCAGAGATATGGGCGCCGAGACCCAGTACTTC; CDR3 protein: CATSRDMGAETQYF
V gene: TRBV6-6; clone size: NA; J gene: TRBJ1-1; D gene: NA; CDR3 DNA: TGTGCCAGCATCCCTTTGGGCTTGAACACTGAAGCTTTCTTT; CDR3 protein: CASIPLGLNTEAFF
V gene: TRBV6-4; clone size: NA; J gene: TRBJ2-3; D gene: TRBD1; CDR3 DNA: TGTGCCAGCAGTGACGGGACAGGGGTAGATACGCAGTATTTT; CDR3 protein: CASSDGTGVDTQYF
V gene: TRBV29-1; clone size: NA; J gene: TRBJ2-3; D gene: NA; CDR3 DNA: TGCAGCGTTGTCGGGGGGCCTAGCACAGATACGCAGTATTTT; CDR3 protein: CSVVGGPSTDTQYF
V gene: TRBV15; clone size: NA; J gene: TRBJ2-2; D gene: NA; CDR3 DNA: TGTGCCACCAGGGCCCGGGCAGACGGGACCGGGGAGCTGTTTTTT; CDR3 protein: CATRARADGTGELFF
V gene: TRBV11-2; clone size: NA; J gene: TRBJ2-5; D gene: TRBD2; CDR3 DNA: TGTGCCAGCAGCCCTCCCCCCGGGACTAGTACAGAGACCCAGTACTTC; CDR3 protein: CASSPPPGTSTETQYF
V gene: TRBV28; clone size: NA; J gene: TRBJ2-7; D gene: NA; CDR3 DNA: TGTGCCAGCAGTTCAGGGTTCTACGAGCAGTACTTC; CDR3 protein: CASSSGFYEQYF
V gene: TRBV10-2; clone size: NA; J gene: TRBJ2-3; D gene: TRBD1; CDR3 DNA: TGCGCCAGCAGTGAGTCGACAGGGAGCACAGATACGCAGTATTTT; CDR3 protein: CASSESTGSTDTQYF
V gene: TRBV6-5; clone size: NA; J gene: TRBJ2-7; D gene: TRBD1; CDR3 DNA: TGTGCCAGCAGGCTAACGGACAGGGCGCACGAGCAGTACTTC; CDR3 protein: CASRLTDRAHEQYF
V gene: TRBV7-6; clone size: NA; J gene: TRBJ1-1; D gene: TRBD1; CDR3 DNA: TGTGCCAGCAGCCCTTATCAGGGGGGCACTGAAGCTTTCTTT; CDR3 protein: CASSPYQGGTEAFF
V gene: TRBV7-9; clone size: NA; J gene: TRBJ1-2; D gene: NA; CDR3 DNA: TGTGCCAGCAGCCCTACGATGTGGGGCTACACCTTC; CDR3 protein: CASSPTMWGYTF
V gene: TRBV5-1; clone size: NA; J gene: TRBJ1-5; D gene: NA; CDR3 DNA: TGCGCCAGCAGTTTGGAGGGATTTAACAATCAGCCCCAGCATTTT; CDR3 protein: CASSLEGFNNQPQHF
V gene: TRBV6-1; clone size: once; J gene: TRBJ2-1; D gene: NA; CDR3 DNA: TGTGCCAGCAGTGTCTTCATCAACAATGAGCAGTTCTTC; CDR3 protein: CASSVFINNEQFF
V gene: TRBV19; clone size: NA; J gene: TRBJ2-3; D gene: TRBD1; CDR3 DNA: TGTGCCAGTAGTGTAGACAGGGGTGCCGGAGATACGCAGTATTTT; CDR3 protein: CASSVDRGAGDTQYF
V gene: TRBV29-1; clone size: NA; J gene: TRBJ2-1; D gene: NA; CDR3 DNA: TGCAGCGTTGAGGAAGGCCACAATGAGCAGTTCTTC; CDR3 protein: CSVEEGHNEQFF
V gene: TRBV27; clone size: once; J gene: TRBJ2-7; D gene: TRBD2; CDR3 DNA: TGTGCCAGCAGTTTTCAGGCTAGCGGACCCTACGAGCAGTACTTC; CDR3 protein: CASSFQASGPYEQYF
V gene: TRBV5-1; clone size: NA; J gene: TRBJ1-1; D gene: TRBD1; CDR3 DNA: TGCGCCAGCAGCTTCGGGACAGGGGTCACTGAAGCTTTCTTT; CDR3 protein: CASSFGTGVTEAFF
V gene: TRBV19; clone size: once; J gene: TRBJ1-2; D gene: NA; CDR3 DNA: TGTGCCAGTATGGGGACGACGGGCTATGGCTACACCTTC; CDR3 protein: CASMGTTGYGYTF
V gene: TRBV27; clone size: once; J gene: TRBJ2-7; D gene: NA; CDR3 DNA: TGTGCCAGCAGTCTACCAGGGCGCGAGCAGTACTTC; CDR3 protein: CASSLPGREQYF
V gene: TRBV19; clone size: NA; J gene: TRBJ1-1; D gene: NA; CDR3 DNA: TGTGCCAGTAGACCTCCGGGCACTGAAGCTTTCTTT; CDR3 protein: CASRPPGTEAFF
V gene: TRBV6-6; clone size: once; J gene: TRBJ2-7; D gene: TRBD2; CDR3 DNA: TGTGCCAGCAGCCTGACTAGCTTCTACGAGCAGTACTTC; CDR3 protein: CASSLTSFYEQYF
V gene: TRBV6-4; clone size: NA; J gene: TRBJ2-7; D gene: NA; CDR3 DNA: TGTGCCAGCAGTGACTCTCGAGGGGCTTCCTACGAGCAGTACTTC; CDR3 protein: CASSDSRGASYEQYF
V gene: TRBV28; clone size: NA; J gene: TRBJ2-7; D gene: TRBD1; CDR3 DNA: TGTGCCAGCTCACAAATTAGGACAGGGGGCTACGAGCAGTACTTC; CDR3 protein: CASSQIRTGGYEQYF
V gene: TRBV19; clone size: once; J gene: TRBJ1-1; D gene: NA; CDR3 DNA: TGTGCCAGTAGTACCCCCGGGTGGGTCACTGAAGCTTTCTTT; CDR3 protein: CASSTPGWVTEAFF
V gene: TRBV30; clone size: NA; J gene: TRBJ1-1; D gene: NA; CDR3 DNA: TGTGCCTGGAGTGGGGGTTTGGTGACTGAAGCTTTCTTT; CDR3 protein: CAWSGGLVTEAFF
V gene: TRBV7-9; clone size: NA; J gene: TRBJ2-3; D gene: NA; CDR3 DNA: TGTGCCAGCAGCTTCGACAGCTCAACGCAGTATTTT; CDR3 protein: CASSFDSSTQYF
V gene: TRBV13; clone size: NA; J gene: TRBJ1-3; D gene: NA; CDR3 DNA: TGTGCCAGCAGCTCTGGGCTGGGCGTAGACACCATATATTTT; CDR3 protein: CASSSGLGVDTIYF
V gene: TRBV13; clone size: NA; J gene: TRBJ2-7; D gene: NA; CDR3 DNA: TGTGCCAGCAGTCAGGGCCGTCGGTCCTACGAGCAGTACTTC; CDR3 protein: CASSQGRRSYEQYF
V gene: TRBV19; clone size: NA; J gene: TRBJ1-2; D gene: TRBD1; CDR3 DNA: TGTGCCAGTAGTATTCTTTGGGACAGGGAGTATGGCTACACCTTC; CDR3 protein: CASSILWDREYGYTF
V gene: TRBV13; clone size: NA; J gene: TRBJ2-2; D gene: NA; CDR3 DNA: TGTGCCAGCAGCTTAGGACGCCAGGGCGGCACCGGGGAGCTGTTTTTT; CDR3 protein: CASSLGRQGGTGELFF
V gene: TRBV29-1; clone size: NA; J gene: TRBJ2-7; D gene: TRBD1; CDR3 DNA: TGCAGCGTTGAAGACGGGACAGGGACCTACGAGCAGTACTTC; CDR3 protein: CSVEDGTGTYEQYF
V gene: TRBV4-2; clone size: NA; J gene: TRBJ2-7; D gene: NA; CDR3 DNA: TGTGCCAGCAGCCAAGTGTCAGGGGCCTCCTACGAGCAGTACTTC; CDR3 protein: CASSQVSGASYEQYF